These 26 T cell receptor beta chains were all obtained from the same sample, sequenced in a study of T cells in localized non-small cell lung cancer. This table comes from immunoSEQ multiplex PCR, and its TCRdb copy is limited to in-frame clones, with some not included. This table holds 70,000 to 80,000 clones, around nine tenths found once. The sample in question was peripheral blood, obtained before any cancer treatment. These TCRs come from a woman between 40 and 69 years old with stage I squamous cell lung carcinoma.

The rearrangement uses TRBV6-6 and TRBJ1-1; D perhaps matches TRBD1 (6 bases). CDR3 length: 13 amino acids. In germline, CDR1 is MNHNY, CDR2 SVGAGI (reference sequence). V lost 6 bases to trimming and J lost 5 bases, with 13 bases between them. The CDR3 reads CASRQGGGTEAFF. The CDR3 DNA reads TGTGCCAGCAGACAGGGAGGGGGGACTGAAGCTTTCTTT.

This rearrangement joins TRBV11-2 to TRBJ2-1; D not resolved. Germline assignment: CDR1 SGHAT and CDR2 FQNNGV. The V end was cut by 0 bases, the J end by 8 bases, with 14 bases between. The CDR3 sequence is 15 residues long. The CDR3 protein is CASSLDRIGKDEQFF. In DNA, the CDR3 is TGTGCCAGCAGCTTAGATAGGATAGGCAAGGATGAGCAGTTCTTC.

This rearrangement joins TRBV6-5 to TRBJ1-1, with D possibly matching TRBD1 (6 bases). The CDR3 length is 16 residues. CDR1 is MNHEY and CDR2 is SVGAGI in the germline V gene. The V and J ends lost 0 bases and 3 bases respectively, with 14 bases between them. This CDR3 reads CASSYSRAGGYTEAFF. The CDR3 bases are TGTGCCAGCAGTTACTCCAGGGCGGGGGGCTACACTGAAGCTTTCTTT.

This clone appeared a few times. The chain joins TRBV10-3 to TRBJ2-1; TRBD2 aligns across 9 bases. Germline V gives CDR1 ENHRY, CDR2 SYGVKD. Unmatched junction bases numbered 12, after V lost 0 bases and J lost 9 bases. This CDR3 region has 17 residues. CDR3 in DNA: TGTGCCATCAGTGAGTCGAGTTTGCGGGGGGGCCTGTTTGAGCAGTTCTTC. The encoded protein is CAISESSLRGGLFEQFF.

This chain connects TRBV7-2 to TRBJ2-3, with D uncertain. V dropped 0 bases and J dropped 3 bases, with 4 bases sitting between them. The CDR3 loop spans 13 amino acids. CDR1 and CDR2 from the germline V gene are SGHTA and FQGNSA. In DNA, the CDR3 is TGTGCCAGCAGCTTAGCGCCGACAGATACGCAGTATTTT. Its translation: CASSLAPTDTQYF.

The rearrangement joins TRBV19 to TRBJ1-5; no firm D call. Trimming took 1 base from V and 4 from J, leaving 2 bases between them. The CDR3 is 12 amino acids. Germline V CDR1 and CDR2: LNHDA, SQIVND (reference sequence). CDR3 residues: CASSIGNQPQHF. CDR3 nucleotides: TGTGCCAGTAGTATAGGGAATCAGCCCCAGCATTTT.

V gene TRBV6-1 combines with J gene TRBJ1-5, with 7 bases aligning to TRBD1. The CDR3 loop spans 14 amino acids. CDR1 is MNHNS and CDR2 is SASEGT in the germline V gene. The trim removed 8 bases at V and 2 bases at J, leaving 6 bases unmatched. The CDR3 loop is CASDFDRGNQPQHF. The CDR3 DNA reads TGTGCCAGCGATTTCGACAGGGGCAATCAGCCCCAGCATTTT.

This sequence joins TRBV6-5 and TRBJ1-2; D might be TRBD1 (6 bases). CDR3 length: 13 residues. Trimming pared 5 bases from V and 7 bases from J, leaving 14 bases between. Germline V gene lookup returns CDR1 MNHEY and CDR2 SVGAGI. The CDR3 DNA sequence: TGTGCCAGCAGTCCACAGACAGGCCCTGGCTACACCTTC. Residues: CASSPQTGPGYTF.

This rearrangement joins TRBV14 to TRBJ1-3; D remains unclear. The CDR3 totals 15 residues. V gave up 1 base and J gave up 2 bases, with 9 bases separating them. Germline V gene data show CDR1 as SGHDN and CDR2 as FVKESK. CDR3 sequence reads: CASSQATFPGNTIYF. The CDR3, as DNA: TGTGCCAGCAGCCAAGCAACCTTTCCTGGAAACACCATATATTTT.

The count of this clone is one. The rearrangement uses TRBV7-2 and TRBJ2-7, with 7 bases aligning to TRBD2. Germline V gene data show CDR1 as SGHTA and CDR2 as FQGNSA. V shed 7 bases and J 5 bases; nucleotides not matched to a gene: 11. CDR3 size: 14 residues. CDR3 loop: CASKRGAGRDEQYF. CDR3 nucleotide sequence: TGTGCCAGCAAGCGAGGGGCAGGGAGGGACGAGCAGTACTTC.

The chain is built from TRBV4-2 and TRBJ2-6; no clear D gene. The V end was cut by 4 bases, the J end by 0 bases, with 7 bases between. Germline V gives CDR1 LGHNA, CDR2 YNFKEQ. The CDR3 covers 15 residues. CDR3 sequence: CASSLQTSGANVLTF. CDR3 bases: TGTGCCAGCAGCCTCCAGACCTCTGGGGCCAACGTCCTGACTTTC.

The chain links TRBV9 to TRBJ1-6; D is perhaps TRBD1 (5 bases). CDR3 length: 15 amino acids. The V gene's germline CDR1 is SGDLS and CDR2 YYNGEE. V dropped 3 bases and J dropped 7 bases, with 14 bases sitting between them. The CDR3 is CASSAQAHGNSPLHF. CDR3 coding DNA: TGTGCCAGCAGCGCACAGGCCCATGGGAATTCACCCCTCCACTTT.

The chain links TRBV14 to TRBJ1-3, with D maybe TRBD1 (5 bases). CDR3 length equals 18 residues. V gave up 4 bases and J gave up 6 bases, with 25 bases separating them. CDR1 is SGHDN, CDR2 FVKESK, per germline. CDR3 coding DNA: TGTGCCAGCAGCCTTTCCGGCGGGGGGAGAAGGCTGGCAAACACCATATATTTT. Translated: CASSLSGGGRRLANTIYF.

The chain recombines TRBV7-8 with TRBJ2-5; TRBD2 agrees at 10 bases. CDR3 length: 15 residues. The V segment lost 5 bases and the J segment 2 bases; nucleotides outside the gene matches: 5. The germline V gene encodes CDR1 SGHVS and CDR2 FQNEAQ. CDR3 sequence reads: CASSLSGGTQETQYF. CDR3 DNA sequence: TGTGCCAGCAGCCTTAGCGGGGGGACTCAAGAGACCCAGTACTTC. Using reference TRBV7-8 and TRBJ2-5 for the parts outside the CDR3, the full variable domain is GAGVSQSPRYKVAKRGQDVALRCDPISGHVSLFWYQQALGQGPEFLTYFQNEAQLDKSGLPSDRFFAERPEGSVSTLKIQRTQQEDSAVYLCASSLSGGTQETQYFGPGTRLLVL.

This clone was counted only a few times. The chain links TRBV4-1 to TRBJ1-5, with D hard to call. Per germline, CDR1 MGHRA and CDR2 YSYEKL. V was pared by 0 bases and J by 6 bases, with 6 bases between. This CDR3 contains 13 residues. The CDR3 is CASSQERGQPQHF. In DNA form, the CDR3 reads TGCGCCAGCAGCCAAGAGCGGGGTCAGCCCCAGCATTTT.

The chain links TRBV13 to TRBJ2-1, with D hard to call. The CDR3 extends over 15 amino acids. Trimming took off 0 bases at V and 1 base at J, with 7 bases between the two ends. The germline CDR1 and CDR2 sequences are PRHDT and FYEKMQ (reference sequence). This CDR3 is CASSLGVLSYNEQFF. The CDR3 nucleotides are TGTGCCAGCAGCTTAGGGGTGCTATCCTACAATGAGCAGTTCTTC. Full variable domain (remainder filled in from reference TRBV13 and TRBJ2-1): AAGVIQSPRHLIKEKRETATLKCYPIPRHDTVYWYQQGPGQDPQFLISFYEKMQSDKGSIPDRFSAQQFSDYHSELNMSSLELGDSALYFCASSLGVLSYNEQFFGPGTRLTVL.

The J gene is TRBJ2-4, the V gene TRBV11-2, with D tentatively TRBD2 (6 bases). The CDR3 runs to 13 residues. From germline, CDR1 is SGHAT and CDR2 FQNNGV. V was cut by 0 bases and J by 10 bases, with 10 bases left in between. CDR3: CASSLDAGSIQYF. The CDR3 nucleotides read TGTGCCAGCAGCTTAGATGCGGGGTCTATTCAGTACTTC.

The V call is TRBV6-1, the J call TRBJ1-2; D ambiguous. V gave up 1 base and J gave up 2 bases, with 14 bases separating them. The CDR3 spans 16 residues. Germline-derived CDR1 and CDR2 are MNHNS and SASEGT. CDR3 DNA: TGTGCCAGCAGTGAAGAGGCTGGCAGCTCCAACTATGGCTACACCTTC. It specifies CASSEEAGSSNYGYTF.

V gene TRBV19 combines with J gene TRBJ1-5; D uncertain. This CDR3 has 14 amino acids. Germline CDR1 and CDR2: LNHDA and SQIVND (reference sequence). Trimming removed 3 bases from V and 0 bases from J, with 6 bases in between. DNA of the CDR3: TGTGCCAGTAGTATGGGCAGTAGCAATCAGCCCCAGCATTTT. This encodes CASSMGSSNQPQHF.

The chain combines TRBV4-1 with TRBJ2-4, with 7 positions matching TRBD2. From germline, CDR1 is MGHRA and CDR2 YSYEKL. This CDR3 spans 17 amino acids. The trim removed 2 bases at V and 2 bases at J, leaving 9 bases unmatched. The CDR3, as DNA: TGCGCCAGCAGCCAACCTGAGGGGAGGGGAACCAAAAACATTCAGTACTTC. Its protein product is CASSQPEGRGTKNIQYF.

The V call is TRBV5-4, the J call TRBJ1-5; the D gene is possibly TRBD1 (6 bases). The V gene lost 3 bases and the J gene lost 3 bases, with 13 bases spanning the gap. There are 15 residues in the CDR3. Germline V CDR1 and CDR2: SGHNT, YYREEE (reference sequence). CDR3 sequence: CASSSGGGYNQPQHF. For the CDR3, the DNA is TGTGCCAGCAGCTCTGGAGGGGGGTACAATCAGCCCCAGCATTTT.

This clone was seen once. The rearrangement uses TRBV6-5 and TRBJ2-5; D is perhaps TRBD1 (6 bases). The CDR3 has 15 residues. V lost 4 bases, J lost 1 base, and 13 bases lay in between. CDR1 and CDR2 from the germline V gene are MNHEY and SVGAGI. The CDR3 DNA reads TGTGCCAGCAGTTCTCCGGGACACACCCAAGAGACCCAGTACTTC. As protein: CASSSPGHTQETQYF.

This chain links TRBV10-3 with TRBJ2-3; D might be TRBD1 or TRBD2, each matching 5 bases. Trimming removed 4 bases from V and 1 base from J, with 15 bases in between. This CDR3 comprises 16 residues. CDR1 and CDR2 from the germline V gene are ENHRY and SYGVKD. CDR3 amino acids: CAISVSWDGGTDTQYF. DNA of the CDR3: TGTGCCATCAGTGTATCATGGGACGGTGGCACAGATACGCAGTATTTT.

V and J are TRBV9 and TRBJ2-3, with 9 bases aligning to TRBD1. The CDR3 runs to 14 residues. Germline lookup yields CDR1 SGDLS and CDR2 YYNGEE. The trim removed 2 bases at V and 6 bases at J, leaving 4 bases unmatched. The CDR3 DNA reads TGTGCCAGCAGCGTCGGGACAGGGAAGGATACGCAGTATTTT. This translates into CASSVGTGKDTQYF.

The chain is built from TRBV7-3 and TRBJ1-2, with a weak D call TRBD1 (6 bases). Deletions cut 4 bases from V and 6 bases from J, with 15 bases between. Per germline, CDR1 SGHTA and CDR2 FQGTGA. The length of the CDR3 is 14 residues. CDR3 DNA sequence: TGTGCCAGCAGCTACACAGGGACCCCTAATGGCTACACCTTC. It translates to CASSYTGTPNGYTF.

The chain employs TRBV7-9 and TRBJ1-3; D might be TRBD1 (5 bases). This CDR3 contains 15 residues. Trimming took 5 bases from V and 0 from J, leaving 11 bases between them. In germline, CDR1 is SEHNR, CDR2 FQNEAQ (reference sequence). CDR3 region: CASSRGRNSGNTIYF. In DNA, the CDR3 is TGTGCCAGCAGCCGGGGACGAAACTCTGGAAACACCATATATTTT. Full variable domain (missing parts from reference TRBV7-9 and TRBJ1-3): DTGVSQNPRHKITKRGQNVTFRCDPISEHNRLYWYRQTLGQGPEFLTYFQNEAQLEKSRLLSDRFSAERPKGSFSTLEIQRTEQGDSAMYLCASSRGRNSGNTIYFGEGSWLTVV.